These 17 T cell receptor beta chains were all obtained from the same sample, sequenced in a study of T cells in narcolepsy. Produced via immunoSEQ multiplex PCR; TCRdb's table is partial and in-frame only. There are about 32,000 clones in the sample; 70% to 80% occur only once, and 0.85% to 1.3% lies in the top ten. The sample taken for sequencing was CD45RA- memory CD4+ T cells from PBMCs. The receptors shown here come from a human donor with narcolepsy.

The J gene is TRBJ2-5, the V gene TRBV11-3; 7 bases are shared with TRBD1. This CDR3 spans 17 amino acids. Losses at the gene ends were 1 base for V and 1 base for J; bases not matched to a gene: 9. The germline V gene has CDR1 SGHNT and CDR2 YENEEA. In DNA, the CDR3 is TGTGCCAGCAGCTTAGGAGTTTTCGGGACAGCCCAAGAGACCCAGTACTTC. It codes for CASSLGVFGTAQETQYF.

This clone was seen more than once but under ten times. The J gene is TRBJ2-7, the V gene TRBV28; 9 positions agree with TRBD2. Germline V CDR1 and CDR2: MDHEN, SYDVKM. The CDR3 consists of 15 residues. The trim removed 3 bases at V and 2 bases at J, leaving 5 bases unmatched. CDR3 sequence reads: CASSLDLAGTYEQYF. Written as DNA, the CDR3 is TGTGCCAGCAGTTTGGATCTAGCGGGAACCTACGAGCAGTACTTC.

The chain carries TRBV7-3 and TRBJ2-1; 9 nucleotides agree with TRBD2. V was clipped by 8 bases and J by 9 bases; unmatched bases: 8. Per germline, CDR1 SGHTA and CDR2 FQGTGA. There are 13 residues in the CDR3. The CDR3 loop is CASGSSGMTEQFF. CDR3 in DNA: TGTGCCAGCGGGTCTAGCGGGATGACTGAGCAGTTCTTC.

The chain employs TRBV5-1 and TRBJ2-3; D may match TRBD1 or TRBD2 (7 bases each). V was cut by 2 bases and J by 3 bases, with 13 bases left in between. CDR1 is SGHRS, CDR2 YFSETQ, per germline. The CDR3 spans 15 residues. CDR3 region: CASSFGRGRTDTQYF. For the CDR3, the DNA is TGCGCCAGCAGCTTTGGGAGGGGGCGTACAGATACGCAGTATTTT.

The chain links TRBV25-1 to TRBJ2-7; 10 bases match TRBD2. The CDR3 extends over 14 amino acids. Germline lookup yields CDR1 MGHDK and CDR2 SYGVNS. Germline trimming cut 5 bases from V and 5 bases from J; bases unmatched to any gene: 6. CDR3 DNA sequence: TGTGCCAGCAGTCGTTCCGGGACTAGCGACGAGCAGTACTTC. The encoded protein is CASSRSGTSDEQYF.

The CDR3 is CASSSWTGETQYF. The CDR3 bases are TGTGCCAGCAGCTCGTGGACGGGGGAGACCCAGTACTTC. The genes are TRBV7-3 and TRBJ2-5; D is possibly TRBD2 (5 bases). This CDR3 is 13 amino acids long. Germline CDR1 reads SGHTA; CDR2 reads FQGTGA. V was shortened by 4 bases and J by 5 bases, with 11 bases between the two germline ends.

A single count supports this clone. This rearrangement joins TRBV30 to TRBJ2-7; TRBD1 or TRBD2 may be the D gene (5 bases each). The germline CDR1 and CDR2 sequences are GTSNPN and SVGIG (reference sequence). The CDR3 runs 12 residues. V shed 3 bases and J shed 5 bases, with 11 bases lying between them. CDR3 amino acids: CAWSEMGDEQYF. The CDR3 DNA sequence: TGTGCCTGGAGCGAGATGGGGGACGAGCAGTACTTC.

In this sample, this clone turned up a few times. The CDR3 spells CASSKQVQETQYF. CDR3 bases: TGTGCCAGCAGTAAACAGGTACAAGAGACCCAGTACTTC. This chain links TRBV11-2 with TRBJ2-5, with D possibly being TRBD1 (5 bases). The CDR3 consists of 13 residues. V lost 6 bases and J 2 bases, leaving 10 bases between the germline ends. The V gene's germline CDR1 is SGHAT and CDR2 FQNNGV.

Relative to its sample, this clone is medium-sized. CDR3 residues: CASSQGTPGSPGEQYF. CDR3 coding DNA: TGCGCCAGCAGCCAAGGTACTCCGGGATCACCGGGTGAGCAGTACTTC. The chain recombines TRBV4-3 with TRBJ2-7; the D gene is possibly TRBD2 (5 bases). The CDR3 totals 16 residues. CDR1 LGHNA and CDR2 YSLEER come from the germline V gene. The V gene lost 1 base and the J gene lost 7 bases, with 20 bases spanning the gap.

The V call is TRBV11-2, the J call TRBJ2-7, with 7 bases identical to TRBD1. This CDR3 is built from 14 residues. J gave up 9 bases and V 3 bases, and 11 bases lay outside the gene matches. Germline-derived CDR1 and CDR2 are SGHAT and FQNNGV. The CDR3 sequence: CASSLEPTGNGQYF. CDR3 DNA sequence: TGTGCCAGCAGCTTGGAACCGACAGGGAATGGGCAGTACTTC.

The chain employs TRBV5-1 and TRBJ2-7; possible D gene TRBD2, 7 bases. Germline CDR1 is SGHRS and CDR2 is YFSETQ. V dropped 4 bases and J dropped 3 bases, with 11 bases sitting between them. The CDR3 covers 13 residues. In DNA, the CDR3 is TGCGCCAGCAGCCCGGGGGGCGGCTACGAGCAGTACTTC. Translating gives CASSPGGGYEQYF.

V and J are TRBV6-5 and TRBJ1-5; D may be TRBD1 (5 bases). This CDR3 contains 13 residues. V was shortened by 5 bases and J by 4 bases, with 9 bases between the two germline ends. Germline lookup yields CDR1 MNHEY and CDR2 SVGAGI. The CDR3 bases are TGTGCCAGCAGTCCCCAGGGAAATCAGCCCCAGCATTTT. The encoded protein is CASSPQGNQPQHF.

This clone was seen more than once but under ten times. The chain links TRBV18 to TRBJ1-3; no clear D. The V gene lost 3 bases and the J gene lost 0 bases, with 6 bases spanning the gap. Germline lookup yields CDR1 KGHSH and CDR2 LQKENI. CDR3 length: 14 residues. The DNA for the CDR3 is TGTGCCAGCTCACCGGGGAACTCTGGAAACACCATATATTTT. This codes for CASSPGNSGNTIYF.

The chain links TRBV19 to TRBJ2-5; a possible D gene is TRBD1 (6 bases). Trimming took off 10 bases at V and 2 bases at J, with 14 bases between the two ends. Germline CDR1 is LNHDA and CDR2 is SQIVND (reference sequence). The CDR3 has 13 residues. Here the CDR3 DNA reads TGTGCCACCTCAGGGGCCAGACAAGAGACCCAGTACTTC. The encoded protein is CATSGARQETQYF.

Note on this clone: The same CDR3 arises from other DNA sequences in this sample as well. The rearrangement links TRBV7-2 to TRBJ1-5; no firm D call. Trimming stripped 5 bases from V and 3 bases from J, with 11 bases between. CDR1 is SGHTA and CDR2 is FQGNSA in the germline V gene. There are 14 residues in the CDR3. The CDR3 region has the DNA TGTGCCAGCAGCCTAGGACGGTACAATCAGCCCCAGCATTTT. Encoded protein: CASSLGRYNQPQHF.

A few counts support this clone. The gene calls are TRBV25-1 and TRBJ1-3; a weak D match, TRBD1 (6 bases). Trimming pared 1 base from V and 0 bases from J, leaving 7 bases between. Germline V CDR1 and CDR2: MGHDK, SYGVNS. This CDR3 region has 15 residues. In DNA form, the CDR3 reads TGTGCCAGCAGTGAATCGGGGGCCTCTGGAAACACCATATATTTT. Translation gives CASSESGASGNTIYF.

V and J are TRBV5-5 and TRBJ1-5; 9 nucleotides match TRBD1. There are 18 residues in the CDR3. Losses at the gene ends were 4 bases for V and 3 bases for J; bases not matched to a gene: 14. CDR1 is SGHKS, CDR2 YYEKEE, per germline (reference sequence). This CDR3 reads CASSPLYRDRVANQPQHF. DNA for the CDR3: TGTGCCAGCAGCCCTCTTTACCGGGACAGGGTCGCCAATCAGCCCCAGCATTTT.